A selection of T cell receptor beta chains follows, all from one sample in a study of T cells in Graves' hyperthyroidism and ophthalmopathy. TCRdb reanalysed the multiplex PCR reads using MiXCR and keeps one entry per CDR3 protein. The repertoire holds under 250,000 distinct CDR3 sequences, 17% seen once, with 50% in the top ten. The sample was blood. Receptor source: a man over 45 with Graves' hyperthyroidism. Both conserved end residues are part of each CDR3. A D gene is named only where the DNA matches it firmly. Expanded clones are given a class, and other clones once, few, many or no size at all.

V gene	J gene	clone size	D gene	CDR3 protein	CDR3 DNA
TRBV28	TRBJ2-7	.	.	CASSFLTRRVREQYF	TGTGCCAGCAGTTTTCTGACTAGGCGGGTTCGCGAGCAGTACTTC
TRBV6-1	TRBJ2-5	many	TRBD1	CASSADRGETQYF	TGTGCCAGCAGTGCGGACAGGGGAGAGACCCAGTACTTC
TRBV2	TRBJ2-3	many	.	CATTRAYTDTQYF	TGTGCCACCACGAGAGCCTACACAGATACGCAGTATTTT
TRBV4-1	TRBJ1-2	few	TRBD1	CASSHSTGGNYGYTF	TGCGCCAGCAGCCACTCGACAGGGGGCAACTATGGCTACACCTTC
TRBV19	TRBJ2-5	.	.	CASSNAGRYQETQYF	TGTGCCAGTAGTAATGCGGGAAGGTACCAAGAGACCCAGTACTTC
TRBV28	TRBJ1-1	many	TRBD1	CASSLLDRGNTEAFF	TGTGCCAGCAGTCTTCTTGACAGGGGGAACACTGAAGCTTTCTTT
TRBV6-1	TRBJ2-3	many	.	CASSKDGSDTQYF	TGTGCCAGCAGTAAAGACGGGTCAGATACGCAGTATTTT
TRBV7-9	TRBJ1-4	many	.	CASSLAQQGATNEKLFF	TGTGCCAGCAGCTTAGCCCAACAGGGTGCAACTAATGAAAAACTGTTTTTT
TRBV6-2/TRBV6-3	TRBJ2-3	few	TRBD2	CASSYSAGGGTDTQYF	TGTGCCAGCAGTTACTCGGCGGGAGGGGGCACAGATACGCAGTATTTT
TRBV3-1	TRBJ2-7	few	.	CASSRGVAASYEQYF	TGTGCCAGCAGCCGGGGGGTAGCGGCTTCCTACGAGCAGTACTTC
TRBV7-9	TRBJ2-3	many	.	CASSLTTGGADTQYF	TGTGCCAGCAGCTTAACGACAGGCGGGGCAGATACGCAGTATTTT
TRBV5-1	TRBJ2-2	.	.	CASSNGQGRAGELFF	TGCGCCAGCAGCAATGGGCAGGGACGGGCCGGGGAGCTGTTTTTT
TRBV12-3/TRBV12-4	TRBJ1-6	many	.	CASSPRPPGDNSPLHF	TGTGCCAGCAGTCCCCGACCCCCCGGGGATAATTCACCCCTCCACTTT
TRBV7-2	TRBJ2-7	many	.	CASSFGTTTSYEQYF	TGTGCCAGCAGCTTCGGGACCACTACCTCCTACGAGCAGTACTTC
TRBV28	TRBJ2-7	.	.	CASSFPEGGLTYEQYF	TGTGCCAGCAGTTTCCCTGAGGGCGGACTCACCTACGAGCAGTACTTC
TRBV29-1	TRBJ2-1	.	.	CSVDPDGGNEQFF	TGCAGCGTTGACCCGGACGGGGGCAATGAGCAGTTCTTC
TRBV5-1	TRBJ2-1	many	.	CASSFGTDTGVKFF	TGCGCCAGCAGCTTTGGGACTGACACTGGAGTCAAGTTCTTC
TRBV18	TRBJ2-1	.	TRBD1	CASSLFGQGAYNEQFF	TGTGCCAGCTCCCTGTTCGGGCAGGGGGCCTACAATGAGCAGTTCTTC
TRBV20-1	TRBJ2-2	.	TRBD2	CSAREWLAGGGTGELFF	TGCAGTGCTAGAGAGTGGCTAGCGGGAGGAGGGACCGGGGAGCTGTTTTTT
TRBV28	TRBJ1-2	many	.	CASRTVGSLYGYTF	TGTGCCAGCCGGACAGTCGGCAGCCTCTATGGCTACACCTTC
TRBV2	TRBJ2-7	once	.	CASSDLPYEQYF	TGTGCCAGCAGTGACCTACCCTACGAGCAGTACTTC
TRBV28	TRBJ1-5	many	.	CASSKWSGYSNQPQHF	TGTGCCAGCAGTAAATGGTCGGGGTATAGCAATCAGCCCCAGCATTTT
TRBV11-3	TRBJ2-2	many	TRBD2	CASTGLAGVGELFF	TGTGCCAGCACCGGGCTAGCGGGAGTCGGGGAGCTGTTTTTT
TRBV11-2	TRBJ2-7	many	TRBD1	CASSLSFGTVYEQYF	TGTGCCAGCAGCTTAAGCTTCGGGACAGTCTACGAGCAGTACTTC
TRBV20-1	TRBJ1-1	few	TRBD1	CSAADRVKPEAFF	TGCAGTGCCGCGGACAGGGTGAAGCCTGAAGCTTTCTTT
TRBV28	TRBJ2-5	.	TRBD2	CASRPGTSGRVETQYF	TGTGCCAGCAGGCCCGGGACTAGCGGGAGAGTGGAGACCCAGTACTTC
TRBV20-1	TRBJ2-1	.	.	CSAPGQTYEQFF	TGCAGTGCTCCGGGACAAACCTACGAGCAGTTCTTC
TRBV9	TRBJ2-1	many	TRBD1	CASSRTGDFDNEQFF	TGTGCCAGCAGCAGGACAGGGGACTTCGACAATGAGCAGTTCTTC
TRBV20-1	TRBJ2-5	many	TRBD1	CTGQDQETQYF	TGCACCGGACAGGACCAAGAGACCCAGTACTTC
TRBV5-1	TRBJ2-1	.	TRBD2	CASSLWGSGESYNEQFF	TGCGCCAGCAGCTTATGGGGAAGCGGGGAGTCCTACAATGAGCAGTTCTTC
TRBV7-2	TRBJ2-1	many	TRBD1	CASSQDRGGYNEQFF	TGTGCCAGCAGCCAGGACAGGGGAGGCTACAATGAGCAGTTCTTC
TRBV20-1	TRBJ2-7	.	TRBD1	CSALTGTGDLYEQYF	TGCAGTGCTCTAACTGGGACAGGGGATTTGTACGAGCAGTACTTC
TRBV12-3/TRBV12-4	TRBJ1-2	few	.	CASSLLLRISTYGYTF	TGTGCCAGCAGTTTATTGCTTCGCATTTCGACCTATGGCTACACCTTC
TRBV10-3	TRBJ2-1	.	.	CAIRGKRDEQFF	TGTGCCATCAGGGGAAAGCGGGATGAGCAGTTCTTC
TRBV6-2/TRBV6-3	TRBJ1-5	many	.	CASSYLQGRVQPQHF	TGTGCCAGCAGTTACCTACAGGGTAGGGTTCAGCCCCAGCATTTT
TRBV10-3	TRBJ2-7	.	TRBD1	CAIQQGISYEQYF	TGTGCCATCCAACAGGGGATCTCTTACGAGCAGTACTTC
TRBV7-2	TRBJ1-1	.	.	CASSLGVRAFF	TGTGCCAGCAGCTTAGGGGTTAGAGCTTTCTTT
TRBV7-3	TRBJ2-1	few	TRBD2	CASSSGTSGKGGDEQFF	TGTGCCAGCAGCTCCGGGACTAGCGGGAAGGGCGGCGATGAGCAGTTCTTC
TRBV20-1	TRBJ2-3	few	TRBD2	CSVPTSSGITDTQYF	TGCAGTGTTCCTACATCGAGCGGGATAACAGATACGCAGTATTTT
TRBV3-1	TRBJ1-5	few	TRBD1	CASSRSPRQGGGVSNQPQHF	TGTGCCAGCAGCCGAAGCCCCAGACAGGGAGGAGGGGTTAGCAATCAGCCCCAGCATTTT
TRBV27	TRBJ1-2	few	.	CASREHGTNYGYTF	TGTGCCAGCAGAGAACACGGGACAAACTATGGCTACACCTTC
TRBV24-1	TRBJ2-3	many	TRBD2	CATSASSGSTDTQYF	TGTGCCACCAGTGCTTCTAGCGGGAGCACAGATACGCAGTATTTT
TRBV6-1	TRBJ2-4	many	.	CASRPTGPLAKNIQYF	TGTGCCAGCAGACCAACAGGGCCTTTAGCCAAAAACATTCAGTACTTC
TRBV24-1	TRBJ2-3	many	TRBD2	CATSGLAGADTQYF	TGTGCCACCAGTGGACTAGCGGGGGCAGATACGCAGTATTTT
TRBV7-9	TRBJ2-2	few	.	CASGKAFANTGELFF	TGTGCCAGCGGGAAAGCGTTCGCGAACACCGGGGAGCTGTTTTTT
TRBV6-5	TRBJ1-2	.	TRBD1	CASSSPRLDRGVYGYTF	TGTGCCAGCAGTTCCCCAAGGCTGGACAGGGGTGTCTATGGCTACACCTTC
TRBV7-9	TRBJ1-2	.	.	CASSLYRNYGYTF	TGTGCCAGCAGCCTTTACAGGAACTATGGCTACACCTTC
TRBV6-1	TRBJ2-4	.	.	CASSDHRPIQYF	TGTGCCAGCAGTGACCATCGGCCTATTCAGTACTTC
TRBV30	TRBJ2-2	.	.	CAWSVLGADTGELFF	TGTGCCTGGAGTGTTTTAGGGGCAGACACCGGGGAGCTGTTTTTT
TRBV29-1	TRBJ2-7	few	.	CSVGSHFEQYF	TGCAGCGTTGGTAGCCACTTCGAGCAGTACTTC
TRBV11-2	TRBJ2-5	many	.	CASGRRETQYF	TGTGCCAGCGGTAGGAGGGAGACCCAGTACTTC
TRBV27	TRBJ1-2	many	TRBD1	CASRRTGGLYYGYTF	TGTGCCAGCAGACGGACAGGGGGCTTGTACTATGGCTACACCTTC